This T cell receptor beta chain emerged from a study of CD8 T cells in ankylosing spondylitis. To note about this clonotype: What it recognizes is unknown.

Findings and limits, study-wide: Reactive arthritis synovial fluid and blood were previously reported to contain some motif variants. Reports say disease-linked clones showed up significantly more in matched ankylosing spondylitis synovial fluid. Seemingly distinctive of ankylosing spondylitis blood was a TCR beta motif formed by eight highly homologous variants.

Making use of molecular barcodes, quantitative 5'-RACE generated TCR beta libraries. TCRdb reprocessed the 5' RACE reads with MiXCR, giving one entry per CDR3 protein. The data contain a few hundred thousand distinct CDR3 sequences, around 20% of them singletons. The TCR originated in a male donor with ankylosing spondylitis or in good health (not recorded which). Sequencing input: blood, either unsorted or a sorted T cell fraction (not recorded which).

The CDR3 spells CASSQRGARAGELFF. In DNA, the CDR3 is TGTGCCAGCAGCCAAAGAGGAGCTAGGGCCGGGGAGCTGTTTTTT. The chain has TRBV3-1 and TRBJ2-2; no firm D call. The V and J ends lost 2 bases and 6 bases respectively, with 13 bases between them. The CDR3 contains 15 residues. Per the germline V gene, CDR1 is LGHDT and CDR2 is YNNKEL (reference sequence).